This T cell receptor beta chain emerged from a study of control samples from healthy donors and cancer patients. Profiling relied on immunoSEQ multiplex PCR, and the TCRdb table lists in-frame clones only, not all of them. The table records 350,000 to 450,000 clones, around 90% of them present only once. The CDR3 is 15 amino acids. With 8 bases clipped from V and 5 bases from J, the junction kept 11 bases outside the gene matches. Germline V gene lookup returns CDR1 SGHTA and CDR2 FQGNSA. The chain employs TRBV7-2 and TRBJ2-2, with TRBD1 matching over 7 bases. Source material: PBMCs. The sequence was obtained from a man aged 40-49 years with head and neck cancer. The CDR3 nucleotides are TGTGCCAGCGGACGACAGGGTTTCGGAACCGGGGAGCTGTTTTTT. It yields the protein CASGRQGFGTGELFF.